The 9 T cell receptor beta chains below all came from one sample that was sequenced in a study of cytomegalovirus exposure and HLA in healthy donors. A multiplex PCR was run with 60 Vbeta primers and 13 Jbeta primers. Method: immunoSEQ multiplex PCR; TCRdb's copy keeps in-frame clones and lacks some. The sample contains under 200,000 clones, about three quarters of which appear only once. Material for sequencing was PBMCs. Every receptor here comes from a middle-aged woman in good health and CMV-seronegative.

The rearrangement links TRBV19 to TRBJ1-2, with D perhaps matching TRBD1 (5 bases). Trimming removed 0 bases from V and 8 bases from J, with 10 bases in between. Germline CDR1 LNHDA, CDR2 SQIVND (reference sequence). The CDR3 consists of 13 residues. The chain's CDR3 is CASSIDRRGGYTF. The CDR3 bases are TGTGCCAGTAGTATAGATCGGCGGGGCGGCTACACCTTC.

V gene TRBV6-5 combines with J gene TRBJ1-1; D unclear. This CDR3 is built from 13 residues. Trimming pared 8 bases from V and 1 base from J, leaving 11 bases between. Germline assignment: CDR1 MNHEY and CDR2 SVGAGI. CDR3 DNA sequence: TGTGCCAGCTTTTCCCCGGGGAACACTGAAGCTTTCTTT. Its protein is CASFSPGNTEAFF.

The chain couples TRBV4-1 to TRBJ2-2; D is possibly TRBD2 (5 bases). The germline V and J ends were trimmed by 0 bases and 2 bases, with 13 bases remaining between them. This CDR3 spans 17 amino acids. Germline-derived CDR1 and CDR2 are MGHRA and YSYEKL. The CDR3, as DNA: TGCGCCAGCAGCCAAGAGTATACGGGATCTAACACCGGGGAGCTGTTTTTT. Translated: CASSQEYTGSNTGELFF.

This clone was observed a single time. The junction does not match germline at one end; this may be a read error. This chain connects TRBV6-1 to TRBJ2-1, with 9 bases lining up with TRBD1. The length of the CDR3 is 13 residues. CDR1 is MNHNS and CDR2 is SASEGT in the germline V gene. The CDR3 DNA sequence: TGTGCCAGCAGTGAACACAGGGGGCGCGAGCAGCTCTTC. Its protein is CASSEHRGREQLF.

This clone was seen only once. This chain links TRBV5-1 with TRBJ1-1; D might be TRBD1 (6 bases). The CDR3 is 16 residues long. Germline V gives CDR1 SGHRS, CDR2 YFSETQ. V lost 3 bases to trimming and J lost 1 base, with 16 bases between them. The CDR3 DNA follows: TGCGCCAGCAGCTCGCCTAGGGGGGGGGAGAACACTGAAGCTTTCTTT. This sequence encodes CASSSPRGGENTEAFF.

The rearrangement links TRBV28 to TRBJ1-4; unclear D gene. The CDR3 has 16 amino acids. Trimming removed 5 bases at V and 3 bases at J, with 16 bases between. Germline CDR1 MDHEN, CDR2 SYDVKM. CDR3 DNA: TGTGCCAGCAGTCCCCGCCGACATACGGCTAATGAAAAACTGTTTTTT. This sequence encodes CASSPRRHTANEKLFF.

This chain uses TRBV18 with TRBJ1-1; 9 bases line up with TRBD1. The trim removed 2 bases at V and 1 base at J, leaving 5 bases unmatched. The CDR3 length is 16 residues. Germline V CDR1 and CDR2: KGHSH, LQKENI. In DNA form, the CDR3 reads TGTGCCAGCTCACCAATTTGGACAGGGGAGAACACTGAAGCTTTCTTT. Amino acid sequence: CASSPIWTGENTEAFF.

The CDR3 DNA follows: TGTGCCAGCAGTGAACAGGGTGCTTATGGCTACACCTTC. The encoded protein is CASSEQGAYGYTF. The J gene is TRBJ1-2, the V gene TRBV6-1; maybe TRBD1 (5 bases). Germline assignment: CDR1 MNHNS and CDR2 SASEGT. The length of the CDR3 is 13 residues. V was clipped by 2 bases and J by 5 bases, with 9 bases between them.

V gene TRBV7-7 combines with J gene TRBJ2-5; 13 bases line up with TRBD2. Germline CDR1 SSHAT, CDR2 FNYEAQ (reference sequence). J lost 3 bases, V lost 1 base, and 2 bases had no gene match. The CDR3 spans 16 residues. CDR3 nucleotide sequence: TGTGCCAGCAGCTTAGGACTAGCGGGGGGAAAAGAGACCCAGTACTTC. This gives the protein CASSLGLAGGKETQYF.